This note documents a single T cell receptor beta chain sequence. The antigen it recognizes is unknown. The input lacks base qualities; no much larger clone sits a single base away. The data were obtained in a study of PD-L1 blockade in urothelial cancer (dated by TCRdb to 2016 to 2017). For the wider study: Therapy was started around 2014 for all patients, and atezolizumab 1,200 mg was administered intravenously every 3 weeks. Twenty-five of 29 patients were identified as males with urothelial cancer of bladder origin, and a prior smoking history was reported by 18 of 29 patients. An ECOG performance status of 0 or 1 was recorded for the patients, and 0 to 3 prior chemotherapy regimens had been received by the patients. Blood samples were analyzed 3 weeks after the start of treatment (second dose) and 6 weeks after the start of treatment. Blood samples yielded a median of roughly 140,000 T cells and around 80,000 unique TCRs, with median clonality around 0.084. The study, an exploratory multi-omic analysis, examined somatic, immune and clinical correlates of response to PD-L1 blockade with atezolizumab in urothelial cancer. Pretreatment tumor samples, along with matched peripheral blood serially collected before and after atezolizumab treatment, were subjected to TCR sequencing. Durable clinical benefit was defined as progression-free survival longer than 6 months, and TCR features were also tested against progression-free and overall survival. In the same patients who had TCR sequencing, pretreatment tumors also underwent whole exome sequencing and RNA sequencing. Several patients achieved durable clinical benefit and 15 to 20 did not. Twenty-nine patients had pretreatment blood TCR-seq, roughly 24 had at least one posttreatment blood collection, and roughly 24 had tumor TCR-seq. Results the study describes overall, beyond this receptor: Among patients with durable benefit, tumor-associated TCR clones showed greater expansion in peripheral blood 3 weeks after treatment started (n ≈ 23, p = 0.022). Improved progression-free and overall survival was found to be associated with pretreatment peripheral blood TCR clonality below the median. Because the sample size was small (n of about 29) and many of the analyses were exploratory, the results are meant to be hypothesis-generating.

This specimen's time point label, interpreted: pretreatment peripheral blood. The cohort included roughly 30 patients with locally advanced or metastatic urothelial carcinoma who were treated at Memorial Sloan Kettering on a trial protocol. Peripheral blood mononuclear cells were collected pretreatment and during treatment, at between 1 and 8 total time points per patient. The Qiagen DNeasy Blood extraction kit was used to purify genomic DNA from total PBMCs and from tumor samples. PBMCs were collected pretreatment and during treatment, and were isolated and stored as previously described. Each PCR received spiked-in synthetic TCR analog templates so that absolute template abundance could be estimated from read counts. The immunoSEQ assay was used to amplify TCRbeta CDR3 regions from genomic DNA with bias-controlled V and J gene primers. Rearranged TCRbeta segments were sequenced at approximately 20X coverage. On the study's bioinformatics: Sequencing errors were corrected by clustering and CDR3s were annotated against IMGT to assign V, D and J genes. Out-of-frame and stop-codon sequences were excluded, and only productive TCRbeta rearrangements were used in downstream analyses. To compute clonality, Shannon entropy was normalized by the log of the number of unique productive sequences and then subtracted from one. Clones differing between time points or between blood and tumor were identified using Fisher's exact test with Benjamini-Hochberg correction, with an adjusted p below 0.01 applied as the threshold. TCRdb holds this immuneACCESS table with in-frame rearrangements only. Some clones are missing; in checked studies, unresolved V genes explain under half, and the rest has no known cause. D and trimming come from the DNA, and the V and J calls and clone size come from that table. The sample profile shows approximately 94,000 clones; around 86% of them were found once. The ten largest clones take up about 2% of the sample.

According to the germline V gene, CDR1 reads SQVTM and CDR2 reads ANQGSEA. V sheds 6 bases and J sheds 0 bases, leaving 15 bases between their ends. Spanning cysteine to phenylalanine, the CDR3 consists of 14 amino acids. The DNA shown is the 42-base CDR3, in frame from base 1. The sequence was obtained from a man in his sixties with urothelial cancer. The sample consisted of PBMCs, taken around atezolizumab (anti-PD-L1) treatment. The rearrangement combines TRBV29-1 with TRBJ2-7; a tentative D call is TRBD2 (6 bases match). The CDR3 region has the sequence CSVGYGLPSYEQYF. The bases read TGCAGCGTCGGGTACGGACTACCCTCCTACGAGCAGTACTTC.